This TCR beta chain was recovered during a study of response to subunit inactivated influenza vaccine. Whole-study results and caveats: The authors proposed limited new T cell recruitment per seasonal influenza vaccination.

This CDR3 region has 14 residues. The V end lost 8 bases, the J end lost 2 bases, and 14 bases lay between the germline ends. As for this clonotype: What it binds is not known.

One entry per CDR3 protein results from TCRdb running MiXCR on the RT-PCR reads. The sample gives hundreds of thousands of distinct CDR3 sequences, around 13% of which show up once; 13% is in the top ten. The sequenced sample was PBMCs from blood, obtained about 40 days after vaccination. The receptor was isolated from a man aged 50-60 years who received an inactivated influenza vaccine. The V and J genes are TRBV12-3 or TRBV12-4 and TRBJ2-3; weak D call: TRBD2 (5 bases). In nucleotides, the CDR3 is TGTGCCAGCTATAACTCGGGAAACACAGATACGCAGTATTTT. Amino acid sequence: CASYNSGNTDTQYF.